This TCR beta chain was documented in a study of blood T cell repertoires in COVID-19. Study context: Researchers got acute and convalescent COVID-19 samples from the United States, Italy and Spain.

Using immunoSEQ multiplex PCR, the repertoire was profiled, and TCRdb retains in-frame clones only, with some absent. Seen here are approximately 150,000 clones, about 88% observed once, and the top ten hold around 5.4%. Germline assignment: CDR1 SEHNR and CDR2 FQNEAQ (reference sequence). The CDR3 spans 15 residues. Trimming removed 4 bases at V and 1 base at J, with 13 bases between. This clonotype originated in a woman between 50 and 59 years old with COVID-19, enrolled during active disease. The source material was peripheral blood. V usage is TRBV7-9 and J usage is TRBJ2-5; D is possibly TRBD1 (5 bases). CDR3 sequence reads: CASSSTIDSQETQYF. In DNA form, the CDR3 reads TGTGCCAGCAGCTCCACCATTGACAGCCAAGAGACCCAGTACTTC.